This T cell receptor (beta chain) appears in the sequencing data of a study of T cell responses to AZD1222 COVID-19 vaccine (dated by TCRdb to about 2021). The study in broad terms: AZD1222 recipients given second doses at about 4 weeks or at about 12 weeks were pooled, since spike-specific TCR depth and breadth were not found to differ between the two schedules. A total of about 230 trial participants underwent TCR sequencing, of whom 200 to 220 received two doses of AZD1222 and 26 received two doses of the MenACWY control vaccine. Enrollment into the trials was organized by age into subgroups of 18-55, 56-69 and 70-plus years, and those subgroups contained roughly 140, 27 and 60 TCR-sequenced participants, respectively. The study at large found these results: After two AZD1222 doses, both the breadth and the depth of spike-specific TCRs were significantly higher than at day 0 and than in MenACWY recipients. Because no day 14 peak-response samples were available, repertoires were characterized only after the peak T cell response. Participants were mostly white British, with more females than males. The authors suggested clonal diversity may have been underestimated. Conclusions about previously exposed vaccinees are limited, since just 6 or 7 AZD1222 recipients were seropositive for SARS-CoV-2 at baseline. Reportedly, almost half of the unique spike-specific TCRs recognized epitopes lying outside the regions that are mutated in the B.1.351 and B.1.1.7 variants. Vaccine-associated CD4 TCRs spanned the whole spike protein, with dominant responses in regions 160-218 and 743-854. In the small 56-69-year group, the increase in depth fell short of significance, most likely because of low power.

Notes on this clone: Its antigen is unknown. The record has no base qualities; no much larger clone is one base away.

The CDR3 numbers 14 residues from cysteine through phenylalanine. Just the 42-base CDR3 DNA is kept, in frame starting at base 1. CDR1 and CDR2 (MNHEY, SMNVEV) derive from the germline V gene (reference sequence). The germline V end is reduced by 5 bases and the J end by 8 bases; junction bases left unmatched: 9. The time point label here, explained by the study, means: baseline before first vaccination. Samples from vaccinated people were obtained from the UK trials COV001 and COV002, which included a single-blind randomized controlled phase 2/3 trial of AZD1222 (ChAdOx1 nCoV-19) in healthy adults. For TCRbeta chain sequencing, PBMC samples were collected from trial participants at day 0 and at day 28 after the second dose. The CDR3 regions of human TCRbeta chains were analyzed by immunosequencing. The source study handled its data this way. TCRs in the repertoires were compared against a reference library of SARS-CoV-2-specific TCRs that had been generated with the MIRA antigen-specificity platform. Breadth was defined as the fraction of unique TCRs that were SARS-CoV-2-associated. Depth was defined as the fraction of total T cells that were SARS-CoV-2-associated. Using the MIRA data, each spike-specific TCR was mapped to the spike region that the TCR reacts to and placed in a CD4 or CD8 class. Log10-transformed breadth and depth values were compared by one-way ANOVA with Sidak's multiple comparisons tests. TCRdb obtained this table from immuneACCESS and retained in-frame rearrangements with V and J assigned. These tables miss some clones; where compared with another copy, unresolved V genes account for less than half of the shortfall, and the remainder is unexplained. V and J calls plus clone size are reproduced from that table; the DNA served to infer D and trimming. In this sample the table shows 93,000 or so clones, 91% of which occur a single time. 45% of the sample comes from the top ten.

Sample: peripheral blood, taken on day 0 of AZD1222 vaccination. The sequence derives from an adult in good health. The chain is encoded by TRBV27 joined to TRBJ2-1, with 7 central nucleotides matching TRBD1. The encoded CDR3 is CASSKRRQGHEQFF. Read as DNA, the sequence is TGTGCCAGCAGTAAACGGAGACAGGGCCATGAGCAGTTCTTC.